The source of this TCR beta chain is a study of blood T cells in healthy people across ages. Study-level background: The capture of about one barcoded beta molecule per two T cells was achieved by template switching. The study's findings and limits: A roughly linear age-dependent decrease characterized TCR beta diversity per million T cells. Lack of knowledge of donor CMV status possibly confounded expanded clonotype changes.

Through a sample-barcoded 5' primer and a J-beta primer mix, a second PCR was run for roughly 6 to 12 cycles. Every cDNA was tagged by a template-switch adaptor with 12 random nucleotides. A single record per CDR3 protein comes from TCRdb applying MiXCR to the 5' RACE reads. The data hold some 1 million distinct CDR3 sequences, with more than 40% observed a single time. CDR3 size: 14 residues. The V gene end was trimmed by 6 bases and the J gene end by 4 bases; junction bases not matched to a gene: 6. This clonotype occurred a few times. Its antigen remains unknown. The sample was blood. The chain links TRBV12-3 or TRBV12-4 to TRBJ2-5, with TRBD2 matching 9 bases. The receptor was derived from a woman in her sixties or seventies in good health. The CDR3 spells CASRPSSGTETQYF. In DNA, the CDR3 is TGTGCCAGCAGACCATCTAGCGGGACAGAGACCCAGTACTTC.